The sequence of this TCR beta chain was determined in a study of blood T cell repertoires in COVID-19. This CDR3 contains 15 residues. The method was immunoSEQ multiplex PCR; TCRdb's version includes in-frame clones alone and lacks a portion of them. This sample has about 250,000 clones, with approximately 90% found just once. The TCR comes from a woman in her twenties or thirties with acute COVID-19. The V gene is TRBV21-1, the J gene TRBJ2-7; the DNA was not compared with TRBD2, the D call given in the table. TRBV21-1 counts as a pseudogene. Specimen: PBMCs or T cells enriched from blood (not recorded which). In DNA, the CDR3 is TGTGCCGGAATAAGGAAGGGACTCAAGAGACACGAGCAGTACTTC. Amino acid sequence: CAGIRKGLKRHEQYF.